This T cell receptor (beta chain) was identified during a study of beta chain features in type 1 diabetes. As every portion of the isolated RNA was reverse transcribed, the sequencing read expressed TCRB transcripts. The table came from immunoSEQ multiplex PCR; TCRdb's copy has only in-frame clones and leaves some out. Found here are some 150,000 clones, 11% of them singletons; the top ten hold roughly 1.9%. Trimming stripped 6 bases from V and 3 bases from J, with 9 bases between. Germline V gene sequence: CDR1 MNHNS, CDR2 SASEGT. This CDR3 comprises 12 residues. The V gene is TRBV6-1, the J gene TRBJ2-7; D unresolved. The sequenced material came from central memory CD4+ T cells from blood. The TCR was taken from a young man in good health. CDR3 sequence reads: CASSLTIYEQYF. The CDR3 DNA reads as TGTGCCAGCAGCCTCACAATCTACGAGCAGTACTTC.